This TCR beta chain originates from a study of cytomegalovirus exposure and HLA in healthy donors. On the study more broadly: Most genotyped donors, 75% to 85% of about 400, had Caucasian-associated genetic ancestry. Study observations and caveats: Later examination showed HLA-associated TCR beta chains had greater clonal expansion than equally common others.

60 Vbeta and 13 Jbeta primers were used in PCR. The data were produced by immunoSEQ multiplex PCR, yet TCRdb's version contains in-frame clones alone and is incomplete. The sample table sets out 50,000 or so clones. V lost 4 bases to trimming and J lost 2 bases, with 15 bases between them. The CDR3 covers 15 residues. Per germline, CDR1 MNHNS and CDR2 SASEGT. As to this clone: The antigen remains undetermined.

Sequencing was done on a sample of PBMCs. The V call is TRBV6-1, the J call TRBJ2-7; D is perhaps TRBD2 (5 bases). This sequence was found in a woman between 18 and 30 years old in good health and CMV-seronegative. CDR3 in DNA: TGTGCCAGCAGTGTTCTGACCGGGGATGCCTACGAGCAGTACTTC. Translation gives CASSVLTGDAYEQYF.